One and the same sample provided the 10 T cell receptor beta chains below, sequenced in a study of T cells in Graves' hyperthyroidism and ophthalmopathy. Amplified regions were TCR beta CDR3 sequences from RNA transcripts. The HTBI primer set was used in a first-round RT-PCR of the TCR CDR3. From the multiplex PCR reads, TCRdb called clonotypes with MiXCR, one entry per CDR3 protein. The sample contains hundreds of thousands of distinct CDR3 sequences, roughly 17% of which appear only once. Input material: blood. The receptors come from a woman between 18 and 30 years old with Graves' ophthalmopathy.

This clonotype was detected many times. This rearrangement joins TRBV20-1 to TRBJ1-4, with a possible D match to TRBD1 (6 bases). CDR3 size: 18 residues. Germline assignment: CDR1 DFQATT and CDR2 SNEGSKA (reference sequence). V shed 0 bases and J shed 0 bases, with 17 bases lying between them. The CDR3 region is CSARDWGGGPATNEKLFF. The CDR3 DNA reads TGCAGTGCTAGAGATTGGGGGGGCGGACCTGCAACTAATGAAAAACTGTTTTTT.

The chain joins TRBV3-1 to TRBJ2-1; perhaps TRBD1 as D (5 bases). This CDR3 contains 17 residues. The germline V and J ends were trimmed by 1 base and 0 bases, with 13 bases remaining between them. The germline V gene has CDR1 LGHDT and CDR2 YNNKEL (reference sequence). The CDR3 protein is CASSQGAGLTSYNEQFF. The CDR3 DNA sequence: TGTGCCAGCAGCCAAGGTGCAGGGCTGACCTCCTACAATGAGCAGTTCTTC.

This clonotype was picked up many times. The CDR3 region has the DNA TGTGCCAGCAGCGCTCGGACAGGGGGCGTCGACGAGCAGTACTTC. Amino acid sequence: CASSARTGGVDEQYF. The chain recombines TRBV9 with TRBJ2-7; 11 bases align to TRBD1. The CDR3 contains 15 residues. The J segment lost 5 bases and the V segment lost 3 bases, leaving 7 bases of the junction unmatched. CDR1 is SGDLS and CDR2 is YYNGEE in the germline V gene.

This clonotype was seen many times. The chain combines TRBV27 with TRBJ2-1; TRBD2 agrees at 11 bases. Germline V gene sequence: CDR1 MNHEY, CDR2 SMNVEV (reference sequence). J lost 4 bases, V lost 2 bases, and 7 bases had no gene match. The CDR3 sequence is 17 residues long. The CDR3 DNA reads TGTGCCAGCAGTTTAGGTTCTAGCGGGAGGTCGTACAATGAGCAGTTCTTC. It codes for CASSLGSSGRSYNEQFF.

This clonotype appeared many times. CDR3 bases: TGTGCCAGCAGTTTAGACCCTAACTATGGCTACACCTTC. Its protein product is CASSLDPNYGYTF. This chain connects TRBV12-3 or TRBV12-4 to TRBJ1-2; D remains ambiguous. This CDR3 spans 13 amino acids. The germline V and J ends were trimmed by 1 base and 0 bases, with 3 bases remaining between them.

This clonotype was seen a few times. The chain couples TRBV7-2 to TRBJ2-3; no definite D call. Looked up from germline, CDR1 is SGHTA and CDR2 is FQGNSA. Trimming pared 5 bases from V and 4 bases from J, leaving 10 bases between. The CDR3 totals 13 residues. DNA of the CDR3: TGTGCCAGCAGCCGGTTCAAGGCAGATACGCAGTATTTT. This codes for CASSRFKADTQYF.

Many counts were recorded for this clonotype. The chain combines TRBV12-3 or TRBV12-4 with TRBJ1-4, with a possible D match to TRBD1 (5 bases). This CDR3 is built from 14 residues. V was cut by 4 bases and J by 8 bases, with 14 bases left in between. CDR3 in amino acids: CASSYRQGAEKLFF. CDR3 nucleotides: TGTGCCAGCAGTTATAGGCAGGGTGCGGAAAAACTGTTTTTT.

The CDR3 nucleotides read TGTGCCAGCAGCCAATACCCAGCGGGAGGGCGGAACATTCAGTACTTC. This sequence encodes CASSQYPAGGRNIQYF. The rearrangement uses TRBV6-2 or TRBV6-3 and TRBJ2-4; 10 positions match TRBD2. V was pared by 6 bases and J by 7 bases, with 12 bases of the junction left unmatched. This CDR3 comprises 16 residues. Germline-derived CDR1 and CDR2 are MNHEY and SVGEGT.

This clonotype was found many times. CDR3 residues: CASGSGVSSEQFF. In DNA form, the CDR3 reads TGTGCTAGTGGTTCCGGAGTTTCAAGTGAGCAGTTCTTC. The chain links TRBV12-5 to TRBJ2-1; D call uncertain. The CDR3 is 13 residues long. The V end was cut by 4 bases, the J end by 9 bases, with 13 bases between. Germline-derived CDR1 and CDR2 are LGHNT and FRNRAP.

This clonotype came up many times. The rearrangement uses TRBV11-1 and TRBJ2-7; weak D call: TRBD1 (5 bases). CDR3 length: 13 residues. Germline loops: CDR1 SGHAT, CDR2 FQDESV (reference sequence). V was shortened by 5 bases and J by 1 base, with 9 bases between the two germline ends. In nucleotides, the CDR3 is TGTGCCAGCAGCGTGACAGAATCCTACGAGCAGTACTTC. Its protein product is CASSVTESYEQYF. Supplemented by reference TRBV11-1 and TRBJ2-7, the full variable domain reads EAEVAQSPRYKITEKSQAVAFWCDPISGHATLYWYRQILGQGPELLVQFQDESVVDDSQLPKDRFSAERLKGVDSTLKIQPAELGDSAMYLCASSVTESYEQYFGPGTRLTVT.